The entry below gives a single T cell receptor beta chain sequence along with its context. A junction boundary mismatches the germline segment, possibly from a read error. TCRbeta library construction was performed incorporating unique molecular identifiers. One entry per CDR3 protein results from TCRdb running MiXCR on the PCR reads. The sample has hundreds of thousands of distinct CDR3 sequences, roughly 17% seen once; the top ten hold approximately 1.1%. This sample was taken from a study of T-cell reconstitution after alpha-beta-depleted transplantation in children. This CDR3 region has 13 residues. Germline V lookup: CDR1 SQVTM, CDR2 ANQGSEA.

This material consisted of PBMCs from the stem cell graft donor, taken from the stem cell graft. The chain uses TRBV29-1 and TRBJ1-2; D is perhaps TRBD1 (6 bases). The TCR was taken from a human donor who donated a stem cell graft to a child with acute myeloid leukemia. The CDR3 sequence is CSVETGSNFGYTF. CDR3 DNA sequence: TGCAGCGTCGAGACAGGTTCCAACTTTGGCTACACCTTC.